The rows below give T cell receptor beta chains drawn from one sample of a study of blood T cell repertoires in COVID-19. Profiling relied on immunoSEQ multiplex PCR, and the TCRdb table lists in-frame clones only, not all of them. The sample lists a few hundred thousand clones, approximately 84% occurring once. The material sequenced was PBMCs or T cells enriched from blood (not recorded which). All receptors derive from a woman aged 18 to 35 who had recovered from COVID-19. Both conserved end residues are part of each CDR3. D genes are given only for firm matches. Size is stated for part of the rows, as once, few or many counts, or as a class when the clone is expanded.

D	V	J	size	CDR3	DNA
TRBD2	TRBV24-1	TRBJ2-3	-	CATSDSSGSGNTQYF	TGTGCCACCAGTGATTCTAGCGGGTCCGGGAATACGCAGTATTTT
TRBD1	TRBV19	TRBJ1-2	once	CASSRTGGTGYTF	TGTGCCAGTAGTCGTACAGGGGGCACTGGCTACACCTTC
-	TRBV7-8	TRBJ2-1	-	CASSPGLASYNEQFF	TGTGCCAGCAGCCCAGGCCTAGCGTCCTACAATGAGCAGTTCTTC
TRBD2	TRBV30	TRBJ2-3	-	CAWSTSGGTDTQYF	TGTGCCTGGAGTACTAGCGGGGGCACAGATACGCAGTATTTT
-	TRBV6-1	TRBJ1-1	-	CASSENPDRGAEAFF	TGTGCCAGCAGTGAAAATCCTGATCGGGGGGCTGAAGCTTTCTTT
TRBD2	TRBV6-5	TRBJ2-7	-	CASNPFSGAPQEQYF	TGTGCCAGCAACCCCTTTAGCGGGGCGCCCCAGGAGCAGTACTTC
-	TRBV4-2	TRBJ2-6	once	CASSRLKGIGLSGANVLTF	TGTGCCAGCAGCCGTCTTAAGGGGATAGGCCTCTCTGGGGCCAACGTCCTGACTTTC
-	TRBV19	TRBJ2-7	-	CATSAGSYEQYF	TGTGCCACCTCCGCGGGGAGCTACGAGCAGTACTTC
-	TRBV5-1	TRBJ2-1	-	CASSLAETGGAQEQFF	TGCGCCAGCAGCTTGGCGGAAACCGGCGGGGCACAAGAGCAGTTCTTC
-	TRBV6-5	TRBJ1-3	-	CASRWQGGNTIYF	TGTGCCAGCAGATGGCAGGGAGGAAACACCATATATTTT
-	TRBV13	TRBJ1-1	few	CASSLGEGTEAFF	TGTGCCAGCAGCTTGGGGGAGGGGACTGAAGCTTTCTTT
-	TRBV7-9	TRBJ2-2	-	CASSSRQNTGELFF	TGTGCCAGCAGCTCTCGACAGAACACCGGGGAGCTGTTTTTT
-	TRBV10-1	TRBJ1-1	-	CASTDPGGPAFF	TGCGCCAGCACTGACCCCGGCGGTCCGGCTTTCTTT
TRBD1	TRBV6-5	TRBJ1-1	-	CASSYSRGRTEAFF	TGTGCCAGCAGTTATAGCAGGGGGCGGACTGAAGCTTTCTTT
-	TRBV6-1	TRBJ1-1	-	CASSEVNNSEAFF	TGTGCCAGCAGTGAAGTGAACAATTCTGAAGCTTTCTTT
TRBD1	TRBV9	TRBJ1-2	-	CASSARQGAEGYTF	TGTGCCAGCAGCGCAAGACAGGGGGCAGAAGGCTACACCTTC
-	TRBV7-3	TRBJ1-5	once	CASSLYAGQPQHF	TGTGCCAGCAGCTTATATGCGGGACAGCCCCAGCATTTT
-	TRBV25-1	TRBJ1-1	-	CASSGGGPSAFF	TGTGCCAGCAGTGGAGGGGGTCCCTCCGCTTTCTTT
-	TRBV20-1	TRBJ2-7	many	CSARRGGEQYF	TGCAGTGCTAGGCGAGGGGGCGAGCAGTACTTC
-	TRBV6-5	TRBJ2-5	-	CASSRPTSQETQYF	TGTGCCAGCAGTCGGCCGACATCGCAAGAGACCCAGTACTTC
-	TRBV7-9	TRBJ1-1	-	CASSWEPTGTTEAFF	TGTGCCAGCAGCTGGGAACCCACAGGGACCACTGAAGCTTTCTTT
-	TRBV10-1	TRBJ2-1	-	CASSEVGRSSSYNEQFF	TGCGCCAGCAGTGAGGTAGGGAGATCAAGCTCCTACAATGAGCAGTTCTTC
TRBD2	TRBV27	TRBJ2-1	-	CASSLGTSNSDEQFF	TGTGCCAGCAGTTTAGGGACTAGTAATAGCGATGAGCAGTTCTTC
TRBD2	TRBV5-1	TRBJ2-2	-	CASSLGLAGGPYTGELFF	TGCGCCAGCAGCTTGGGGCTAGCGGGAGGGCCGTACACCGGGGAGCTGTTTTTT
TRBD1	TRBV7-8	TRBJ1-4	once	CASSSTGGDNEKLFF	TGTGCCAGCAGCTCGACAGGGGGCGACAATGAAAAACTGTTTTTT
TRBD1	TRBV3-1/TRBV3-2	TRBJ1-2	-	CASSQPKRGQSYGYTF	TGTGCCAGCAGCCAACCTAAGAGGGGGCAGAGCTATGGCTACACCTTC
-	TRBV28	TRBJ1-5	few	CASSFLGSVQIYSNQPQHF	TGTGCCAGCAGTTTCCTCGGCAGCGTCCAAATATATAGCAATCAGCCCCAGCATTTT
-	TRBV30	TRBJ1-5	-	CAWSVSSGANQPQHF	TGTGCCTGGAGTGTAAGTTCAGGGGCCAATCAGCCCCAGCATTTT
TRBD1	TRBV24-1	TRBJ1-2	-	CATSDETGGKGYTF	TGTGCCACCAGTGATGAAACAGGGGGCAAGGGCTACACCTTC
TRBD1	TRBV25-1	TRBJ1-1	-	CASIQRGLGRTEAFF	TGTGCCAGCATTCAGAGGGGGCTAGGTAGGACTGAAGCTTTCTTT
TRBD2	TRBV4-2	TRBJ2-1	-	CASSQDMSGGADEQFF	TGTGCCAGCAGCCAAGATATGAGCGGGGGGGCTGATGAGCAGTTCTTC
TRBD2	TRBV13	TRBJ2-3	-	CASSPSVRISGGRVFTDTQYF	TGTGCCAGCAGCCCCTCTGTTCGGATTAGCGGGGGGAGGGTTTTCACAGATACGCAGTATTTT
TRBD2	TRBV3-1/TRBV3-2	TRBJ2-1	few	CASSQVTSGPRNEQFF	TGTGCCAGCAGCCAAGTGACTAGCGGGCCTAGGAATGAGCAGTTCTTC
TRBD1	TRBV28	TRBJ2-5	-	CASSYAGTGIQETQYF	TGTGCCAGCAGTTACGCCGGGACAGGGATTCAAGAGACCCAGTACTTC
-	TRBV30	TRBJ1-1	once	CAWSDRTRGGTEAFF	TGTGCCTGGAGTGATAGGACCAGGGGCGGCACTGAAGCTTTCTTT
TRBD1	TRBV5-1	TRBJ1-6	-	CASSLADSFDRGSSPLHF	TGCGCCAGCAGCTTGGCCGATTCGTTTGACAGGGGCAGTTCACCCCTCCACTTT
TRBD1	TRBV30	TRBJ1-2	-	CAWSGQGVVIYGYTF	TGTGCCTGGAGCGGACAGGGGGTAGTTATCTATGGCTACACCTTC
TRBD1	TRBV10-1	TRBJ1-2	-	CASSDNRGQNGYTF	TGCGCCAGCAGTGATAACAGGGGGCAGAATGGCTACACCTTC
TRBD1	TRBV9	TRBJ1-2	-	CASSTTGGSNYGYTF	TGTGCCAGCAGTACGACAGGGGGTTCGAACTATGGCTACACCTTC
-	TRBV4-1	TRBJ2-7	-	CASSHLGQGLFYEQYF	TGCGCCAGCAGCCACCTGGGGCAGGGCCTCTTCTACGAGCAGTACTTC
-	TRBV6-1	TRBJ1-2	once	CASSENDSYGYTF	TGTGCCAGCAGTGAGAACGACAGCTATGGCTACACCTTC
-	TRBV19	TRBJ2-5	-	CASSSGQTQETQYF	TGTGCCAGTAGTTCCGGACAGACCCAAGAGACCCAGTACTTC
TRBD1	TRBV7-9	TRBJ1-1	-	CASSSRQGRTSSSNTEAFF	TGTGCCAGCAGCTCGCGACAGGGTCGAACTTCTTCATCGAACACTGAAGCTTTCTTT